The 30 T cell receptor beta chains below all came from one sample that was sequenced in a study of T cell repertoires in cytomegalovirus infection. TCRdb re-derived calls from the reads in MiXCR, one entry per CDR3 protein. Of fewer than 550,000 distinct CDR3 sequences in the sample, about 17% were seen once. Sequenced input: CD8+ T cells from PBMCs. These receptors all come from a human donor in good health (CMV status not recorded). Some clones in this sample may be carry-over from other donors' samples.

The chain is built from TRBV28 and TRBJ2-1, with 14 bases aligning to TRBD2. Germline V gene data show CDR1 as MDHEN and CDR2 as SYDVKM. The CDR3 sequence is 17 residues long. V was pared by 0 bases and J by 5 bases, with 3 bases of the junction left unmatched. CDR3 nucleotide sequence: TGTGCCAGCAGTTTATGGACTAGCGGGAGGGCCGACAATGAGCAGTTCTTC. It encodes CASSLWTSGRADNEQFF.

This chain links TRBV4-1 with TRBJ2-7; D is unclear. The germline V gene has CDR1 MGHRA and CDR2 YSYEKL. Trimming removed 3 bases from V and 5 bases from J, with 8 bases in between. CDR3 length equals 12 residues. In nucleotides, the CDR3 is TGCGCCAGCAGCCATCAAACGGACGAGCAGTACTTC. This gives the protein CASSHQTDEQYF.

The chain carries TRBV6-6 and TRBJ1-6; D unclear. This CDR3 has 19 residues. In germline, CDR1 is MNHNY, CDR2 SVGAGI (reference sequence). The V and J ends lost 7 bases and 3 bases respectively, with 25 bases between them. CDR3 in DNA: TGTGCCAGCACCTCCCGTCGAGGCCTTTTTGCGATCTATAATTCACCCCTCCACTTT. Translating gives CASTSRRGLFAIYNSPLHF.

The V and J genes are TRBV6-5 and TRBJ2-7; the D gene is possibly TRBD1 (5 bases). This CDR3 contains 17 residues. Trimming pared 7 bases from V and 1 base from J, leaving 23 bases between. The germline V gene encodes CDR1 MNHEY and CDR2 SVGAGI. The CDR3 sequence is CASTSVGEGVKSYEQYF. The CDR3, as DNA: TGTGCCAGCACATCAGTGGGTGAAGGGGTCAAGTCCTACGAGCAGTACTTC.

The V gene is TRBV15, the J gene TRBJ2-5, with 8 bases matching TRBD2. Germline CDR1 reads LNHNV; CDR2 reads YYDKDF (reference sequence). CDR3 length: 17 amino acids. Trimming at V came to 1 base and at J to 4 bases, leaving 11 bases not matched to a gene. The CDR3 DNA is TGTGCCACCAGCAGAGGCTCGATCGGGGGGGCCGGAGAGACCCAGTACTTC. Translation: CATSRGSIGGAGETQYF.

Points on this clonotype: The junction and the germline gene differ at one end; a read error may be behind it. The chain recombines TRBV5-3 with TRBJ2-7, with 7 bases fitting TRBD2. TRBV5-3 is annotated as an ORF whose role is uncertain. This CDR3 comprises 15 residues. The CDR3 nucleotides read TGTGCCAGCAGCTTGACCGGGAGGATCCCCTACGAGCAGTACTTC. Protein: CASSLTGRIPYEQYF.

The rearrangement links TRBV2 to TRBJ2-3; D is possibly TRBD2 (6 bases). CDR3 length equals 13 residues. V was clipped by 8 bases and J by 0 bases, with 9 bases between them. Germline loops: CDR1 SNHLY, CDR2 FYNNEI. The CDR3: CASPRGSTDTQYF. The CDR3 DNA is TGTGCCAGCCCCCGGGGGAGCACAGATACGCAGTATTTT.

Regarding this clonotype: A read error is possible here, since a much larger clone lies one base away. This rearrangement joins TRBV6-8 to TRBJ2-7, with D possibly being TRBD1 (6 bases). CDR1 and CDR2 (germline): MNHGY, SAAAGT. There are 12 residues in the CDR3. Trimming stripped 7 bases from V and 0 bases from J, with 7 bases between. CDR3 nucleotide sequence: TGTGCCAGCAAAGGGGGCTCCTACGAGCAGTACTTC. As protein: CASKGGSYEQYF.

The sample holds many counts of this clonotype. The rearrangement uses TRBV6-1 and TRBJ1-5; 9 bases match TRBD1. The CDR3 covers 15 residues. Losses at the gene ends were 6 bases for V and 1 base for J; bases not matched to a gene: 4. Germline CDR1 and CDR2: MNHNS and SASEGT. CDR3 protein: CASSVQGASNQPQHF. DNA of the CDR3: TGTGCCAGCAGCGTACAGGGGGCGAGCAATCAGCCCCAGCATTTT.

This clonotype has at least ten counts. V gene TRBV7-3 combines with J gene TRBJ1-1, with D unresolved. The CDR3 is 15 residues long. The V gene's germline CDR1 is SGHTA and CDR2 FQGTGA. Trimming took off 0 bases at V and 0 bases at J, with 8 bases between the two ends. Here the CDR3 DNA reads TGTGCCAGCAGCTTAACCCATTTCCTGAACACTGAAGCTTTCTTT. Translated: CASSLTHFLNTEAFF.

The rearrangement links TRBV24-1 to TRBJ2-2, with D possibly TRBD2 on 6 matching bases. This CDR3 has 13 amino acids. Germline loops: CDR1 KGHDR, CDR2 SFDVKD. Between the trimmed V and J ends, which lost 6 bases and 6 bases, there was a span of 10 bases. CDR3 sequence reads: CATSPGGAGELFF. Written as DNA, the CDR3 is TGTGCCACCAGTCCAGGAGGGGCCGGGGAGCTGTTTTTT.

This clonotype was recorded a few times. The chain links TRBV9 to TRBJ2-3; the D call may be TRBD1 or TRBD2 (7 bases each). CDR1 SGDLS and CDR2 YYNGEE come from the germline V gene. This CDR3 has 16 residues. The V gene lost 4 bases and the J gene lost 4 bases, with 19 bases spanning the gap. The DNA of the CDR3 is TGTGCCAGCAGCCCCGAGGGGGCGGGAGAACCAGATACGCAGTATTTT. Translated: CASSPEGAGEPDTQYF.

A few counts support this clonotype. The chain joins TRBV7-9 to TRBJ2-3; D may correspond to TRBD1 or TRBD2 (5 bases each). The length of the CDR3 is 13 residues. Germline values: CDR1 SEHNR, CDR2 FQNEAQ (reference sequence). Trimming pared 1 base from V and 14 bases from J, leaving 16 bases between. CDR3: CASSLGPRDRLYF. Written as DNA, the CDR3 is TGTGCCAGCAGCTTAGGGCCCCGGGACCGTTTGTATTTT.

This clonotype was recorded at least ten times. The gene calls are TRBV4-1 and TRBJ1-1, with TRBD1 identical over 8 bases. This CDR3 has 15 amino acids. The ends lost 2 bases at V and 4 bases at J; junction bases unmatched: 6. The germline V gene has CDR1 MGHRA and CDR2 YSYEKL. The DNA for the CDR3 is TGCGCCAGCAGCCAACTCAACACAGGGGGCACTGAAGCTTTCTTT. This sequence encodes CASSQLNTGGTEAFF.

This clonotype showed up just a few times. The chain recombines TRBV10-2 with TRBJ2-3, with 7 bases identical to TRBD2. The ends lost 9 bases at V and 5 bases at J; junction bases unmatched: 8. Germline V gene lookup returns CDR1 WSHSY and CDR2 SAAADI. The CDR3 runs 13 residues. DNA for the CDR3: TGCGCCAGTCGGGGGAGGGCCCTAGATACGCAGTATTTT. It encodes CASRGRALDTQYF.

Of note for this clonotype: The junction shows a germline mismatch at one end, possibly a read error. The V and J genes are TRBV6-5 and TRBJ1-1; no firm D call. CDR1 is MNHEY, CDR2 SVGAGI, per germline. The CDR3 runs 14 residues. The CDR3 is CSSSYESRNTEAFF. DNA for the CDR3: TGTTCCAGCAGTTACGAGTCCCGCAACACTGAAGCTTTCTTT.

This clonotype has just a few counts. This chain connects TRBV14 to TRBJ2-2, with D possibly matching TRBD1 (5 bases). V lost 0 bases and J 6 bases, leaving 11 bases between the germline ends. Germline V gene data show CDR1 as SGHDN and CDR2 as FVKESK. This CDR3 has 15 residues. CDR3 sequence reads: CASSQDYAGPGELFF. DNA of the CDR3: TGTGCCAGCAGCCAAGATTACGCAGGGCCCGGGGAGCTGTTTTTT.

The V gene is TRBV2, the J gene TRBJ1-1; weak D call: TRBD1 (5 bases). The CDR3 is made up of 14 amino acids. CDR1 is SNHLY, CDR2 FYNNEI, per germline. Trimming left V 6 bases short and J 3 bases short, with 14 bases between. CDR3 DNA sequence: TGTGCCAGCAGCCTCCGACAGCTGGACACTGAAGCTTTCTTT. Translated: CASSLRQLDTEAFF.

This clonotype was seen more than once but under ten times. The chain joins TRBV7-9 to TRBJ1-6; D ambiguous. The V end lost 4 bases, the J end lost 5 bases, and 9 bases lay between the germline ends. Germline CDR1 is SEHNR and CDR2 is FQNEAQ (reference sequence). This CDR3 contains 14 residues. CDR3 region: CASSYAENNSPLHF. The DNA of the CDR3 is TGTGCCAGCAGCTATGCAGAGAATAATTCACCCCTCCACTTT.

This clonotype was picked up many times. The V gene is TRBV7-9, the J gene TRBJ2-5; perhaps TRBD1 as D (5 bases). The CDR3 is 13 amino acids. Germline V lookup: CDR1 SEHNR, CDR2 FQNEAQ (reference sequence). Trimming stripped 3 bases from V and 1 base from J, with 6 bases between. CDR3 nucleotides: TGTGCCAGCAGCTTGACAGTCCAAGAGACCCAGTACTTC. It codes for CASSLTVQETQYF.

This clonotype was seen ten or more times. This chain links TRBV12-3 or TRBV12-4 with TRBJ1-1; a weak D match, TRBD1 (5 bases). This CDR3 region has 12 residues. V lost 4 bases, J lost 11 bases, and 14 bases lay in between. CDR3 nucleotides: TGTGCCAGCAGTTCCGGATTGGGGACGGCTTTCTTT. Its translation is CASSSGLGTAFF.

The table lists this clonotype with a few counts. The CDR3 bases are TGTGCCAGCAGTTACGAGGGCGGATCCTACGAGCAGTACTTC. Residues: CASSYEGGSYEQYF. The chain is built from TRBV6-5 and TRBJ2-7; maybe TRBD2 (5 bases). The CDR3 runs to 14 residues. Germline CDR1 MNHEY, CDR2 SVGAGI. The V gene lost 2 bases and the J gene lost 1 base, with 9 bases spanning the gap.

In this sample, this clonotype turned up many times. The CDR3 loop is CASSLEGFQETQYF. CDR3 nucleotides: TGTGCCAGCAGCCTGGAGGGGTTCCAAGAGACCCAGTACTTC. This rearrangement joins TRBV7-9 to TRBJ2-5, with a possible D match to TRBD2 (6 bases). CDR1 and CDR2 (germline): SEHNR, FQNEAQ (reference sequence). The length of the CDR3 is 14 residues. Trimming stripped 5 bases from V and 1 base from J, with 11 bases between.

This clonotype was seen repeatedly, ten times or more. J is TRBJ2-7 and V is TRBV4-2; 8 bases are shared with TRBD2. V dropped 0 bases and J dropped 5; count of bases not matched to a gene: 9. CDR3 length: 16 amino acids. Germline CDR1 and CDR2: LGHNA and YNFKEQ. The CDR3, as DNA: TGTGCCAGCAGCCAAGATCGGACTAGCAGGGCCCACGAGCAGTACTTC. This encodes CASSQDRTSRAHEQYF.

The chain recombines TRBV12-3 or TRBV12-4 with TRBJ1-5, with a weak D call TRBD1 (5 bases). The CDR3 has 15 amino acids. Trimming left V 7 bases short and J 5 bases short, with 18 bases between. The CDR3 bases are TGTGCCAGCACCACTTCAGGGCGTCCAGATCAGCCCCAGCATTTT. Protein: CASTTSGRPDQPQHF.

In this sample, this clonotype turned up a few times. V gene TRBV7-9 combines with J gene TRBJ2-1; TRBD2 matches 11 bases. Per the germline V gene, CDR1 is SEHNR and CDR2 is FQNEAQ (reference sequence). The V segment lost 5 bases and the J segment 4 bases; nucleotides outside the gene matches: 10. The CDR3 has 17 amino acids. The DNA for the CDR3 is TGTGCCAGCAGCGGTACTAGCGGGGGCCGTAGATACAATGAGCAGTTCTTC. Protein product: CASSGTSGGRRYNEQFF.

The J gene is TRBJ2-7, the V gene TRBV20-1; maybe TRBD2 (6 bases). The V and J ends lost 1 base and 1 base respectively, with 11 bases between them. Germline CDR1 DFQATT, CDR2 SNEGSKA (reference sequence). The CDR3 has 14 amino acids. The chain's CDR3 is CSARVPGLSYEQYF. CDR3 DNA sequence: TGCAGTGCTAGAGTTCCGGGACTTTCCTACGAGCAGTACTTC.

The table lists this clonotype with many counts. This chain uses TRBV12-3 or TRBV12-4 with TRBJ1-1, with D maybe TRBD1 (5 bases). The CDR3 contains 15 residues. V lost 9 bases and J 0 bases, leaving 17 bases between the germline ends. The DNA for the CDR3 is TGTGCCAGTCAACCCGGTGGGGGAGTGAACACTGAAGCTTTCTTT. This sequence encodes CASQPGGGVNTEAFF.

This clonotype was seen a handful of times. This chain connects TRBV6-6 to TRBJ1-5, with D possibly matching TRBD1 (5 bases). Deletions cut 5 bases from V and 0 bases from J, with 11 bases between. Germline CDR1 reads MNHNY; CDR2 reads SVGAGI (reference sequence). The CDR3 spans 15 residues. The CDR3 nucleotides are TGTGCCAGCAGTGAGGGGCCGATTAGCAATCAGCCCCAGCATTTT. The encoded protein is CASSEGPISNQPQHF.

The sample holds a few counts of this clonotype. The rearrangement uses TRBV6-1 and TRBJ1-2; D is unclear. The CDR3 has 12 amino acids. The germline V gene encodes CDR1 MNHNS and CDR2 SASEGT. The V gene lost 7 bases and the J gene lost 7 bases, with 13 bases spanning the gap. CDR3 loop: CASNTRSAGYTF. The CDR3 coding sequence is TGTGCCAGCAATACACGGTCCGCTGGCTACACCTTC.